Shown below are 27 T cell receptor beta chains from a single sample sequenced in a study of beta chain features in type 1 diabetes. Study results and limitations: Moderately but significantly shorter TCRB CDR3s were found in Type 1 diabetes patients in all four CD4+ subsets.

Antigen specificity for these receptors is unknown. The isolated RNA, all of it, was reverse transcribed, so expressed TCRB transcripts were what got sequenced. Generated by immunoSEQ multiplex PCR, the TCRdb table keeps only in-frame clones and is missing some. Of roughly 150,000 clones listed, 6% to 9% were seen once; the top ten hold approximately 0.5%. The specimen sequenced was central memory CD4+ T cells from blood. The receptor source for this set is a man in his late teens or twenties with type 1 diabetes.

The chain uses TRBV30 and TRBJ1-5; no clear D gene. Germline V CDR1 and CDR2: GTSNPN, SVGIG (reference sequence). V was clipped by 1 base and J by 4 bases, with 5 bases between them. This CDR3 has 12 residues. CDR3 nucleotides: TGTGCCTGGAGTGCTGTGAATCAGCCCCAGCATTTT. Translated: CAWSAVNQPQHF.

The V call is TRBV6-6, the J call TRBJ2-1; D is ambiguous. Trimming removed 2 bases from V and 0 bases from J, with 5 bases in between. The CDR3 runs to 14 residues. Germline V gene sequence: CDR1 MNHNY, CDR2 SVGAGI (reference sequence). This chain's CDR3 is CASSYPSSYNEQFF. CDR3 sequence (DNA): TGTGCCAGCAGTTACCCCTCCTCCTACAATGAGCAGTTCTTC.

This clone was found many times. V and J are TRBV5-6 and TRBJ2-7; no definite D call. CDR3 size: 11 residues. Germline V gene lookup returns CDR1 SGHDT and CDR2 YYEEEE. The germline V and J ends were trimmed by 4 bases and 9 bases, with 11 bases remaining between them. The CDR3 sequence: CASSRSSRQYF. The CDR3 DNA reads TGTGCCAGCAGCCGTTCGTCGAGGCAGTACTTC.

In this sample, this clone turned up a few times. This chain uses TRBV30 with TRBJ2-3; 12 positions agree with TRBD2. CDR3 length: 15 residues. The germline CDR1 and CDR2 sequences are GTSNPN and SVGIG (reference sequence). The ends lost 2 bases at V and 6 bases at J; junction bases unmatched: 6. The CDR3 DNA is TGTGCCTGGAGTAGGCTAGCGGGGGGGTCGGATACGCAGTATTTT. Amino acid sequence: CAWSRLAGGSDTQYF.

This clone has a handful of counts. The V and J genes are TRBV28 and TRBJ2-3; D remains unclear. The germline V gene encodes CDR1 MDHEN and CDR2 SYDVKM. The CDR3 length is 16 residues. The V end was cut by 4 bases, the J end by 3 bases, with 17 bases between. CDR3 residues: CASSSPSASRTDTQYF. In nucleotides, the CDR3 is TGTGCCAGCAGTTCTCCCTCCGCTTCTAGGACAGATACGCAGTATTTT.

The table lists this clone with a few counts. The CDR3 bases are TGTGCCAGCAGCTTAGATACCGGGACTAGCGGGACCGAGCAGTACTTC. This gives the protein CASSLDTGTSGTEQYF. The V gene is TRBV7-6, the J gene TRBJ2-7; the match to TRBD2 covers 13 bases. Unmatched junction bases numbered 6, after V lost 1 base and J lost 6 bases. Germline V gene data show CDR1 as SGHVS and CDR2 as FNYEAQ. The CDR3 runs to 16 residues.

The chain recombines TRBV7-9 with TRBJ2-1; tentative D call: TRBD1 (6 bases). Germline V lookup: CDR1 SEHNR, CDR2 FQNEAQ (reference sequence). The CDR3 has 12 residues. The V end was cut by 5 bases, the J end by 14 bases, with 16 bases between. The CDR3 DNA follows: TGTGCCAGCAGCACCACCGGGACAAACAAGTTCTTC. Protein product: CASSTTGTNKFF.

This clone appeared a few times. The junction departs from the called germline gene at one end, perhaps through a read error. The V gene is TRBV7-2, the J gene TRBJ2-1, with TRBD1 identical over 8 bases. CDR1 and CDR2 (germline): SGHTA, FQGNSA. This CDR3 region has 16 residues. The CDR3 DNA follows: TGTGCCAGCAGCTTATTCCCAGGGGGCTCCTCCAATGAGCAGTTCTTC. Protein sequence: CASSLFPGGSSNEQFF.

This clone was seen a handful of times. This chain joins TRBV29-1 and TRBJ2-2; D might be TRBD2 (5 bases). V lost 7 bases and J lost 3, with 12 bases in between. The CDR3 loop spans 13 amino acids. Germline V gives CDR1 SQVTM, CDR2 ANQGSEA. CDR3 amino acids: CSGDKEDTGELFF. The DNA of the CDR3 is TGCAGCGGCGACAAGGAGGACACCGGGGAGCTGTTTTTT.

This clone was counted between two and nine times. The chain couples TRBV2 to TRBJ2-3; no clear D gene. Germline V gives CDR1 SNHLY, CDR2 FYNNEI. The CDR3 consists of 17 residues. V gave up 3 bases and J gave up 1 base, with 17 bases separating them. The CDR3 DNA is TGTGCCAGCAGTGATTCTCTTAGCAGCGTCGGCACAGATACGCAGTATTTT. It encodes CASSDSLSSVGTDTQYF. The entire variable domain, with the rest obtained from reference TRBV2 and TRBJ2-3, is as follows: EPEVTQTPSHQVTQMGQEVILRCVPISNHLYFYWYRQILGQKVEFLVSFYNNEISEKSEIFDDQFSVERPDGSNFTLKIRSTKLEDSAMYFCASSDSLSSVGTDTQYFGPGTRLTVL.

This clone occurred a few times. This chain uses TRBV11-2 with TRBJ2-4, with D unresolved. CDR3 length equals 13 residues. With 2 bases removed from V and 0 bases from J, the gap between germline ends came to 2 bases. Germline lookup yields CDR1 SGHAT and CDR2 FQNNGV. The CDR3 here is CASSLLAKNIQYF. As DNA, the CDR3 is TGTGCCAGCAGCTTACTAGCCAAAAACATTCAGTACTTC.

This chain uses TRBV11-2 with TRBJ2-1; D is undetermined. V gave up 0 bases and J gave up 1 base, with 4 bases separating them. Germline V gene sequence: CDR1 SGHAT, CDR2 FQNNGV. The CDR3 is made up of 14 amino acids. Written as DNA, the CDR3 is TGTGCCAGCAGCTTAGAGTCATCCTACAATGAGCAGTTCTTC. Translated, it gives CASSLESSYNEQFF.

This clone was detected only a few times. The rearrangement uses TRBV30 and TRBJ1-6; 9 bases fit TRBD1. Unmatched junction bases numbered 6, after V lost 2 bases and J lost 7 bases. The CDR3 is made up of 15 amino acids. The germline V gene has CDR1 GTSNPN and CDR2 SVGIG (reference sequence). CDR3 region: CAWSFTGTGNSPLHF. DNA of the CDR3: TGTGCCTGGAGTTTCACCGGGACAGGGAATTCACCCCTCCACTTT.

Only a few counts were recorded for this clone. CDR3 bases: TGTGCCAGCAACCGCTTAGAGGGTCCTCAAGAGACCCAGTACTTC. Protein: CASNRLEGPQETQYF. The chain combines TRBV7-8 with TRBJ2-5, with D perhaps TRBD2 (5 bases). Trimming left V 7 bases short and J 2 bases short, with 17 bases between. CDR1 and CDR2 (germline): SGHVS, FQNEAQ. The CDR3 spans 15 residues.

The sample holds a few counts of this clone. The V gene is TRBV5-7, the J gene TRBJ1-1, with a possible D match to TRBD1 (5 bases). TRBV5-7 qualifies as an ORF whose function is uncertain. Trimming took off 4 bases at V and 1 base at J, with 8 bases between the two ends. The CDR3 is 13 amino acids. CDR3 sequence: CASSVTGNTEAFF. The CDR3 DNA reads as TGTGCCAGCAGCGTCACAGGGAACACTGAAGCTTTCTTT.

This clone was seen a few times. This chain uses TRBV30 with TRBJ2-5; 7 bases line up with TRBD1. V lost 3 bases, J lost 9 bases, and 4 bases stayed unmatched. Germline V gene sequence: CDR1 GTSNPN, CDR2 SVGIG (reference sequence). CDR3 length: 11 amino acids. CDR3 sequence (DNA): TGTGCCTGGAGGGCAGGGGGTGCCCAGTACTTC. Encoded protein: CAWRAGGAQYF.

This clone was seen only a few times. The chain is built from TRBV6-1 and TRBJ2-7, with a possible D match to TRBD2 (6 bases). V lost 6 bases and J 3 bases, leaving 12 bases between the germline ends. Germline assignment: CDR1 MNHNS and CDR2 SASEGT. This CDR3 has 13 amino acids. The CDR3: CASRRDDFYEQYF. The CDR3 bases are TGTGCCAGCAGGCGGGACGACTTCTACGAGCAGTACTTC.

This clone came up many times. One end of the junction fails to match germline, which may point to a read error. The chain employs TRBV10-3 and TRBJ1-5; TRBD1 agrees at 8 bases. This CDR3 has 17 residues. The V gene's germline CDR1 is ENHRY and CDR2 SYGVKD. The CDR3 nucleotides read TGTGCCATCAGTAAGTCAGGGGGCGATCGGAGCAATCAGCCCCAGCATTTT. This gives the protein CAISKSGGDRSNQPQHF.

A remark on this clone: Within the sample, other DNA sequences also encode this same CDR3. The V call is TRBV28, the J call TRBJ1-6, with TRBD1 matching 7 bases. Losses at the gene ends were 2 bases for V and 6 bases for J; bases not matched to a gene: 4. The CDR3 runs 15 residues. Germline V CDR1 and CDR2: MDHEN, SYDVKM. CDR3 nucleotide sequence: TGTGCCAGCAGTTTACGACAGGGTCTTAATTCACCCCTCCACTTT. Protein product: CASSLRQGLNSPLHF.

In this sample, this clone turned up a few times. This rearrangement joins TRBV5-4 to TRBJ2-1; 11 positions agree with TRBD1. Germline loops: CDR1 SGHNT, CDR2 YYREEE (reference sequence). J lost 7 bases, V lost 0 bases, and 3 bases had no gene match. The CDR3 runs 15 residues. This CDR3 is CASSLVGQGVNEQFF. As DNA, the CDR3 is TGTGCCAGCAGCTTGGTGGGACAGGGGGTGAATGAGCAGTTCTTC.

This clone was seen a few times. This rearrangement joins TRBV28 to TRBJ2-7; maybe TRBD2 (6 bases). This CDR3 region has 13 residues. V dropped 5 bases and J dropped 4 bases, with 12 bases sitting between them. The germline V gene has CDR1 MDHEN and CDR2 SYDVKM. The CDR3 DNA sequence: TGTGCCAGCAGTCTGTCGGGGGTATACGAGCAGTACTTC. Its translation: CASSLSGVYEQYF.

The chain is built from TRBV4-3 and TRBJ1-2; D gene uncertain. This CDR3 region has 14 residues. The ends were cut back, 3 bases at V and 0 bases at J, with 8 bases in the middle. From germline, CDR1 is LGHNA and CDR2 YSLEER. The DNA for the CDR3 is TGCGCCAGCAGCCACCGCAGGACTAACTATGGCTACACCTTC. As protein: CASSHRRTNYGYTF.

To note about this clone: Other nucleotide sequences in the sample specify the same CDR3. The chain carries TRBV9 and TRBJ2-3; 9 bases match TRBD2. The CDR3 has 17 residues. The V segment lost 4 bases and the J segment 2 bases; nucleotides outside the gene matches: 11. CDR1 SGDLS and CDR2 YYNGEE come from the germline V gene. The CDR3 region has the DNA TGTGCCAGCAGCCCCCGGGGTAGCGGGAGTCCCACAGATACGCAGTATTTT. Translating gives CASSPRGSGSPTDTQYF. Based on the CDR3 plus reference TRBV9 and TRBJ2-3, the full variable domain is DSGVTQTPKHLITATGQRVTLRCSPRSGDLSVYWYQQSLDQGLQFLIQYYNGEERAKGNILERFSAQQFPDLHSELNLSSLELGDSALYFCASSPRGSGSPTDTQYFGPGTRLTVL.

There are a few counts of this clone. The rearrangement joins TRBV6-5 to TRBJ2-5; 8 nucleotides agree with TRBD1. CDR3 length: 15 residues. V was clipped by 0 bases and J by 5 bases; unmatched bases: 5. CDR1 MNHEY and CDR2 SVGAGI come from the germline V gene. The CDR3 loop reads CASSYSYQGAETQYF. The CDR3 region has the DNA TGTGCCAGCAGTTACTCGTATCAGGGGGCGGAGACCCAGTACTTC.

Of note for this clone: A much larger clonotype is one base distant, so this may be a read error. The rearrangement uses TRBV11-2 and TRBJ2-5; D is possibly TRBD1 (5 bases). Trimming left V 5 bases short and J 11 bases short, with 27 bases between. The CDR3 covers 16 residues. Germline V gene lookup returns CDR1 SGHAT and CDR2 FQNNGV. CDR3 residues: CASSPPGLVPSGKQYF. The CDR3 DNA is TGTGCCAGCAGCCCTCCAGGGTTGGTTCCGTCCGGCAAGCAGTACTTC.

The chain employs TRBV19 and TRBJ1-1; no definite D call. Germline V CDR1 and CDR2: LNHDA, SQIVND (reference sequence). V gave up 9 bases and J gave up 1 base, with 15 bases separating them. The CDR3 is made up of 14 amino acids. CDR3: CASTHVGRNTEAFF. The CDR3 nucleotides read TGTGCCAGCACCCACGTGGGCAGGAACACTGAAGCTTTCTTT.

This sequence joins TRBV4-2 and TRBJ2-3; no clear D. Per the germline V gene, CDR1 is LGHNA and CDR2 is YNFKEQ. Trimming cost V 5 bases and J 3 bases, with 9 bases left between them. The CDR3 is 13 residues long. Here the CDR3 reads CASSVSLTDTQYF. As DNA, the CDR3 is TGTGCCAGCAGCGTGTCTCTAACAGATACGCAGTATTTT.